The next 22 T cell receptor beta chains were all read from a single sample in a study of T cells in Graves' hyperthyroidism and ophthalmopathy (dated by TCRdb to between 2018 and 2021). Library preparation employed multiplex PCR. TCRdb records Illumina HiSeq 2000 as the sequencer. TCR beta CDR3 regions were amplified from RNA transcripts. The TCR CDR3 was subjected to a first round of RT-PCR using the HTBI primer set and the Qiagen OneStep RT-PCR kit. Using fastp at Q25 and MiXCR, TCRdb reprocessed the public reads and kept productive beta chains. Rows are unified per CDR3 protein, each entry keeping the most common DNA and genes. The table for this sample lists 390,000 or so distinct CDR3 sequences; roughly 15% of them were counted only once. Of the sample, about 13% is held by the ten largest clones. Sequencing input: blood. Receptors originate from a man aged 18 to 29 with Graves' ophthalmopathy.

At least ten counts were recorded for this clonotype. This chain joins TRBV2 and TRBJ2-7; 7 positions match TRBD1. The V segment lost 6 bases and the J segment 5 bases; nucleotides outside the gene matches: 13. This CDR3 is 15 amino acids long. Germline CDR1 and CDR2: SNHLY and FYNNEI. CDR3 residues: CASSVDRVGLHEQYF. CDR3 sequence (DNA): TGTGCCAGCAGCGTTGACAGGGTGGGCCTCCACGAGCAGTACTTC. The full variable domain, its missing parts supplied by reference TRBV2 and TRBJ2-7, is EPEVTQTPSHQVTQMGQEVILRCVPISNHLYFYWYRQILGQKVEFLVSFYNNEISEKSEIFDDQFSVERPDGSNFTLKIRSTKLEDSAMYFCASSVDRVGLHEQYFGPGTRLTVT.

This clonotype was observed many times. The chain carries TRBV20-1 and TRBJ2-7, with TRBD2 matching over 9 bases. The CDR3 has 15 amino acids. Germline assignment: CDR1 DFQATT and CDR2 SNEGSKA (reference sequence). V lost 2 bases and J lost 2; bases outside the gene matches: 7. CDR3 bases: TGCAGTGCTAGATCAAGCGGGAGGATTACCTACGAGCAGTACTTC. This translates into CSARSSGRITYEQYF.

The chain uses TRBV4-2 and TRBJ1-2; 9 bases are a match to TRBD1. Germline lookup yields CDR1 LGHNA and CDR2 YNFKEQ. CDR3 length equals 11 residues. Unmatched junction bases numbered 3, after V lost 4 bases and J lost 12 bases. The CDR3 reads CASSRDREHTF. CDR3 coding DNA: TGTGCCAGCAGCCGGGACAGGGAACACACCTTC.

This clonotype has a count of ten or more. The chain has TRBV7-9 and TRBJ1-4; 9 bases fit TRBD1. V dropped 5 bases and J dropped 6; count of bases not matched to a gene: 10. The CDR3 runs 16 residues. CDR1 and CDR2 (germline): SEHNR, FQNEAQ (reference sequence). CDR3 region: CASSIITGGSDEKLFF. The CDR3 nucleotides are TGTGCCAGCAGCATTATTACAGGGGGCAGTGATGAAAAACTGTTTTTT.

The chain is built from TRBV15 and TRBJ1-2, with a tentative D call TRBD1 (6 bases). This CDR3 region has 14 residues. Germline CDR1 and CDR2: LNHNV and YYDKDF (reference sequence). V was clipped by 3 bases and J by 7 bases, with 15 bases between them. As DNA, the CDR3 is TGTGCCACCAGCAGGGAGTGGGGGGCAGGTGGCTACACCTTC. It translates to CATSREWGAGGYTF.

The sample holds many counts of this clonotype. The chain combines TRBV6-1 with TRBJ2-1, with D possibly TRBD1 on 6 matching bases. The CDR3 has 13 residues. V lost 6 bases and J 6 bases, leaving 12 bases between the germline ends. The germline V gene has CDR1 MNHNS and CDR2 SASEGT. The CDR3 nucleotides read TGTGCCAGCAGCCAGGGGCCGGGCAATGAGCAGTTCTTC. Amino acid sequence: CASSQGPGNEQFF.

This clonotype was detected only a few times. The chain joins TRBV4-1 to TRBJ2-7; TRBD1 agrees at 8 bases. In germline, CDR1 is MGHRA, CDR2 YSYEKL. The V segment lost 1 base and the J segment 5 bases; nucleotides outside the gene matches: 10. The CDR3 totals 16 residues. CDR3 DNA: TGCGCCAGCAGCCAAGGGAGACAGGGGAACCCTCACGAGCAGTACTTC. This codes for CASSQGRQGNPHEQYF.

This clonotype was counted at least ten times. The rearrangement joins TRBV12-3 or TRBV12-4 to TRBJ1-6; TRBD1 agrees at 11 bases. The CDR3 is 19 amino acids. Unmatched junction bases numbered 11, after V lost 7 bases and J lost 0 bases. For the CDR3, the DNA is TGTGCCAGCAATATGGGACAGGGGGTCCTCAGCTCCTATAATTCACCCCTCCACTTT. This codes for CASNMGQGVLSSYNSPLHF.

The chain combines TRBV9 with TRBJ2-3; 7 bases map to TRBD2. The V and J ends lost 2 bases and 4 bases, in that order; junction bases with no gene match: 7. In germline, CDR1 is SGDLS, CDR2 YYNGEE. The CDR3 loop spans 15 amino acids. The CDR3 spells CASSVGGRIADTQYF. In DNA form, the CDR3 reads TGTGCCAGCAGCGTCGGCGGGAGAATTGCAGATACGCAGTATTTT.

This clonotype was seen ten or more times. The V and J genes are TRBV2 and TRBJ2-5; 9 nucleotides line up with TRBD2. The CDR3 runs to 15 residues. V shed 9 bases and J 2 bases; nucleotides not matched to a gene: 10. Germline V lookup: CDR1 SNHLY, CDR2 FYNNEI. CDR3 residues: CARYLKRGDQETQYF. Here the CDR3 DNA reads TGTGCCAGATATTTGAAGCGGGGGGATCAAGAGACCCAGTACTTC.

The chain joins TRBV11-1 to TRBJ1-4; D unclear. CDR1 and CDR2 (germline): SGHAT, FQDESV (reference sequence). V was clipped by 10 bases and J by 8 bases, with 17 bases between them. This CDR3 is 13 amino acids long. The CDR3 reads CAIQIGLEEKLFF. CDR3 DNA: TGTGCCATACAGATAGGACTCGAGGAAAAACTGTTTTTT. Complete variable domain (other parts from reference TRBV11-1 and TRBJ1-4): EAEVAQSPRYKITEKSQAVAFWCDPISGHATLYWYRQILGQGPELLVQFQDESVVDDSQLPKDRFSAERLKGVDSTLKIQPAELGDSAMYLCAIQIGLEEKLFFGSGTQLSVL.

This clonotype was detected many times. This chain joins TRBV20-1 and TRBJ2-3; no definite D call. The germline V and J ends were trimmed by 2 bases and 0 bases, with 12 bases remaining between them. The CDR3 spans 15 residues. The germline gives CDR1 DFQATT, CDR2 SNEGSKA (reference sequence). The CDR3 DNA reads TGCAGTGCTAGACTTACGCTATCTAGCACAGATACGCAGTATTTT. It specifies CSARLTLSSTDTQYF.

The chain joins TRBV2 to TRBJ2-7; 7 nucleotides align to TRBD2. The CDR3 is 15 amino acids. CDR1 SNHLY and CDR2 FYNNEI come from the germline V gene. The V and J ends lost 3 bases and 4 bases, in that order; junction bases with no gene match: 9. This CDR3 is CASSDGRGMTYEQYF. The DNA of the CDR3 is TGTGCCAGCAGTGACGGGCGGGGGATGACGTACGAGCAGTACTTC.

The CDR3 is CASGFGAASSYNSPLHF. The CDR3 coding sequence is TGTGCTAGTGGTTTTGGGGCAGCAAGCTCCTATAATTCACCCCTCCACTTT. This chain uses TRBV12-5 with TRBJ1-6; a weak D match, TRBD1 (5 bases). V dropped 3 bases and J dropped 0 bases, with 12 bases sitting between them. The germline V gene has CDR1 LGHNT and CDR2 FRNRAP. This CDR3 comprises 17 residues.

There are many counts of this clonotype. The J gene is TRBJ2-3, the V gene TRBV11-2; a possible D gene is TRBD2 (5 bases). Between the trimmed V and J ends, which lost 1 base and 3 bases, there was a span of 11 bases. CDR1 is SGHAT and CDR2 is FQNNGV in the germline V gene. The CDR3 length is 15 residues. The CDR3 DNA follows: TGTGCCAGCAGCTTAGTGCTAGCTCGGACAGATACGCAGTATTTT. Translating gives CASSLVLARTDTQYF. The full variable domain, with the rest looked up from reference TRBV11-2 and TRBJ2-3, is EAGVAQSPRYKIIEKRQSVAFWCNPISGHATLYWYQQILGQGPKLLIQFQNNGVVDDSQLPKDRFSAERLKGVDSTLKIQPAKLEDSAVYLCASSLVLARTDTQYFGPGTRLTVL.

This clonotype was seen many times. This rearrangement joins TRBV7-2 to TRBJ2-7; 9 positions agree with TRBD2. The junction had 6 bases not matched to a gene; V was cut back by 6 bases and J by 6 bases. Germline V gives CDR1 SGHTA, CDR2 FQGNSA. The CDR3 extends over 13 amino acids. The CDR3 spells CASSSSAGGEQYF. The CDR3 nucleotides read TGTGCCAGCAGTTCCTCAGCGGGAGGCGAGCAGTACTTC.

The chain employs TRBV5-1 and TRBJ2-7, with TRBD2 matching 15 bases. Germline CDR1 and CDR2: SGHRS and YFSETQ. Losses at the gene ends were 0 bases for V and 0 bases for J; bases not matched to a gene: 4. The CDR3 loop spans 18 amino acids. CDR3 bases: TGCGCCAGCAGCTTGGGGGGACTAGCGGGAGGAAGCTCCTACGAGCAGTACTTC. It codes for CASSLGGLAGGSSYEQYF.

This clonotype was recorded many times. This sequence joins TRBV20-1 and TRBJ2-3, with TRBD1 matching 7 bases. V gave up 5 bases and J gave up 0 bases; unmatched junction bases: 8. CDR3 length: 15 residues. CDR1 is DFQATT, CDR2 SNEGSKA, per germline (reference sequence). CDR3 sequence reads: CSAWGQKNSTDTQYF. In DNA, the CDR3 is TGCAGTGCTTGGGGACAGAAAAATAGCACAGATACGCAGTATTTT.

The table lists this clonotype with many counts. This chain joins TRBV6-2 or TRBV6-3 and TRBJ2-7, with D possibly called TRBD1 or TRBD2 (5 bases each). This CDR3 comprises 13 residues. With 6 bases removed from V and 12 bases from J, the gap between germline ends came to 21 bases. Germline V gene sequence: CDR1 MNHEY, CDR2 SVGEGT. The CDR3 DNA reads as TGTGCCAGCAGGGGACCAAACATTATATTCGGGTACTTC. Translation: CASRGPNIIFGYF.

This clonotype has only a few counts. The chain links TRBV5-1 to TRBJ2-7, with D perhaps given as TRBD1 or TRBD2 (5 bases each). This CDR3 is built from 13 residues. V was clipped by 2 bases and J by 5 bases, with 11 bases between them. Germline CDR1 is SGHRS and CDR2 is YFSETQ. The CDR3 protein is CASSFRDGNEQYF. Written as DNA, the CDR3 is TGCGCCAGCAGCTTCCGGGACGGTAACGAGCAGTACTTC.

The genes are TRBV14 and TRBJ2-5; 8 bases agree with TRBD1. There are 16 residues in the CDR3. Germline V gene lookup returns CDR1 SGHDN and CDR2 FVKESK. After removal of 5 bases from V and 4 bases from J, the junction contained 12 bases not matched to a gene. The CDR3 here is CASSSRLQGAGETQYF. The CDR3 nucleotides read TGTGCCAGCAGCTCCCGCCTTCAGGGGGCGGGAGAGACCCAGTACTTC.

J is TRBJ2-1 and V is TRBV24-1; no clear D. V dropped 9 bases and J dropped 8 bases, with 10 bases sitting between them. CDR3 length equals 11 residues. Germline V gives CDR1 KGHDR, CDR2 SFDVKD. CDR3 sequence reads: CATGSFHEQFF. CDR3 coding DNA: TGTGCCACCGGTAGTTTCCATGAGCAGTTCTTC.